This T cell receptor beta chain was recovered during a study of OX40 agonist ivuxolimab in advanced cancers. As for the study in general: Ivuxolimab was administered intravenously to patients at 0.01 to 10 mg/kg every 2 weeks.

Study-wide results and caveats: At 0.1 to 3.0 mg/kg, clonal expansion of CD4+ and CD8+ blood T cells had occurred by week 6.

As to this clone: Antigen: not known.

The CDR3 is 13 amino acids. The ends were cut back, 3 bases at V and 2 bases at J, with 8 bases in the middle. The germline V gene encodes CDR1 SNHLY and CDR2 FYNNEI. The assay was immunoSEQ multiplex PCR, and TCRdb's table has in-frame clones only and misses some. The table has more than 60,000 clones, roughly 85% seen once. This clonotype was obtained from an adult with an advanced solid tumor such as melanoma, head and neck, liver or kidney cancer. The sample consisted of CD4+ or CD8+ T cells sorted from blood, taken in a trial of the OX40 agonist ivuxolimab. The chain combines TRBV2 with TRBJ2-7; D remains unclear. The CDR3 DNA reads TGTGCCAGCAGTGATTCGACCCCCTACGAGCAGTACTTC. Amino acids: CASSDSTPYEQYF. Filled out from reference TRBV2 and TRBJ2-7, the complete variable domain reads EPEVTQTPSHQVTQMGQEVILRCVPISNHLYFYWYRQILGQKVEFLVSFYNNEISEKSEIFDDQFSVERPDGSNFTLKIRSTKLEDSAMYFCASSDSTPYEQYFGPGTRLTVT.